The 16 T cell receptor beta chains listed next were all sequenced from one sample in a study of shared clonotypes between healthy human individuals. The naive CD8 fraction comprised CD45RO-negative cells positively selected for CCR7 and excluded terminally differentiated effector memory CD45RA+ cells. This table comes from immunoSEQ multiplex PCR, and its TCRdb copy is limited to in-frame clones, with some not included. The sample contains about 2.1 million clones, about 93% of which appear only once. The specimen was naive CD8+ T cells from PBMCs. The receptors shown here come from a young man in good health. Some clones in this sample may be carry-over from other donors' samples.

The genes are TRBV19 and TRBJ1-1; D might be TRBD1 (5 bases). With 5 bases removed from V and 6 bases from J, the gap between germline ends came to 16 bases. The CDR3 is 14 amino acids. Germline CDR1 LNHDA, CDR2 SQIVND (reference sequence). The CDR3 is CASSHPPGTPEAFF. In nucleotides, the CDR3 is TGTGCCAGTAGTCATCCGCCCGGGACCCCTGAAGCTTTCTTT.

V and J are TRBV7-2 and TRBJ2-2; a possible D gene is TRBD2 (5 bases). This CDR3 is 13 amino acids long. V was trimmed by 5 bases and J by 6 bases, leaving 10 bases between them. CDR1 SGHTA and CDR2 FQGNSA come from the germline V gene. Here the CDR3 DNA reads TGTGCCAGCAGCACATACGGGGCCGGGGAGCTGTTTTTT. This codes for CASSTYGAGELFF. Based on the CDR3 plus reference TRBV7-2 and TRBJ2-2, the full variable domain is GAGVSQSPSNKVTEKGKDVELRCDPISGHTALYWYRQSLGQGLEFLIYFQGNSAPDKSGLPSDRFSAERTGGSVSTLTIQRTQQEDSAVYLCASSTYGAGELFFGEGSRLTVL.

The V call is TRBV6-1, the J call TRBJ2-3; TRBD2 might be the D (5 bases). Trimming removed 2 bases from V and 4 bases from J, with 10 bases in between. CDR1 is MNHNS, CDR2 SASEGT, per germline. The CDR3 loop spans 14 amino acids. The CDR3 region is CASSEFREPDTQYF. CDR3 nucleotide sequence: TGTGCCAGCAGTGAATTCCGGGAACCAGATACGCAGTATTTT.

V gene TRBV16 combines with J gene TRBJ2-3; 8 bases are a match to TRBD1. This CDR3 comprises 16 residues. Germline-derived CDR1 and CDR2 are KGHSY and FQNENV. The ends lost 4 bases at V and 4 bases at J; junction bases unmatched: 10. The CDR3 nucleotides read TGTGCCAGCAGCCTTCTAGGATCAGGGGGCTCAGATACGCAGTATTTT. Protein: CASSLLGSGGSDTQYF.

J is TRBJ1-4 and V is TRBV7-8, with D possibly being TRBD1 (6 bases). This CDR3 has 16 residues. CDR1 is SGHVS and CDR2 is FQNEAQ in the germline V gene. V was trimmed by 5 bases and J by 5 bases, leaving 18 bases between them. The DNA for the CDR3 is TGTGCCAGCAGCCTTTCGAGCGAGGGGGAAAATGAAAAACTGTTTTTT. Translation: CASSLSSEGENEKLFF.

In the case of this clone: The sample contains more than one DNA sequence encoding this CDR3. This rearrangement joins TRBV18 to TRBJ2-1, with TRBD2 matching over 14 bases. There are 17 residues in the CDR3. The V gene end was trimmed by 3 bases and the J gene end by 3 bases; junction bases not matched to a gene: 4. Germline CDR1 and CDR2: KGHSH and LQKENI. The CDR3 is CASSPPGLAGVYNEQFF. The CDR3 DNA follows: TGTGCCAGCTCACCTCCGGGACTAGCGGGAGTCTACAATGAGCAGTTCTTC.

This clone showed up just once. The chain uses TRBV2 and TRBJ2-7, with 12 bases matching TRBD2. Germline CDR1 reads SNHLY; CDR2 reads FYNNEI. The CDR3 totals 16 residues. J gave up 4 bases and V 7 bases, and 11 bases lay outside the gene matches. The CDR3 region has the DNA TGTGCCAGCATGCCTACTAGCGGGAGGACACATTACGAGCAGTACTTC. Amino acids: CASMPTSGRTHYEQYF.

The chain links TRBV2 to TRBJ1-2; 7 bases align to TRBD1. This CDR3 has 16 residues. Germline assignment: CDR1 SNHLY and CDR2 FYNNEI. V shed 3 bases and J 1 base; nucleotides not matched to a gene: 8. CDR3 DNA: TGTGCCAGCAGTGACCCATCACAGGGGATTAACTATGGCTACACCTTC. Translation: CASSDPSQGINYGYTF.

This rearrangement joins TRBV7-3 to TRBJ1-5; D gene uncertain. Trimming took off 5 bases at V and 10 bases at J, with 9 bases between the two ends. From germline, CDR1 is SGHTA and CDR2 FQGTGA. This CDR3 is 11 amino acids long. The chain's CDR3 is CASSPHEPQHF. Here the CDR3 DNA reads TGTGCCAGCAGCCCTCATGAACCCCAGCATTTT.

V is TRBV30 and J is TRBJ1-2; 8 positions match TRBD1. The junction had 3 bases not matched to a gene; V was cut back by 5 bases and J by 4 bases. CDR3 length equals 12 residues. Looked up from germline, CDR1 is GTSNPN and CDR2 is SVGIG (reference sequence). This chain's CDR3 is CAWYRGAYGYTF. CDR3 coding DNA: TGTGCCTGGTACAGGGGGGCCTATGGCTACACCTTC.

A single count supports this clone. The V and J genes are TRBV9 and TRBJ1-2; 8 nucleotides align to TRBD1. The V and J ends lost 0 bases and 4 bases, in that order; junction bases with no gene match: 5. Per the germline V gene, CDR1 is SGDLS and CDR2 is YYNGEE. CDR3 size: 15 residues. The CDR3 protein is CASSVETGVGYGYTF. The CDR3 DNA reads as TGTGCCAGCAGCGTAGAGACAGGGGTTGGCTATGGCTACACCTTC.

Details on this clone: This sample also contains other DNA sequences that code for the same CDR3. The genes are TRBV6-5 and TRBJ1-1, with unresolved D. V lost 5 bases and J lost 2, with 6 bases in between. The germline gives CDR1 MNHEY, CDR2 SVGAGI. The CDR3 runs to 12 residues. CDR3 bases: TGTGCCAGCAGTGACCCAAACACTGAAGCTTTCTTT. Its translation: CASSDPNTEAFF.

V and J are TRBV7-9 and TRBJ2-2, with D tentatively TRBD1 (5 bases). The V end lost 2 bases, the J end lost 5 bases, and 15 bases lay between the germline ends. Germline V gene lookup returns CDR1 SEHNR and CDR2 FQNEAQ (reference sequence). The CDR3 is 16 amino acids. The CDR3 DNA follows: TGTGCCAGCAGCTTATTGGTGGCAGGGATAACCGGGGAGCTGTTTTTT. Translated: CASSLLVAGITGELFF.

The CDR3 protein is CASSSVSGRVTPGELFF. CDR3 DNA sequence: TGTGCCAGCAGCTCCGTCTCCGGCAGGGTTACACCCGGGGAGCTGTTTTTT. The V call is TRBV7-9, the J call TRBJ2-2; possibly TRBD1 for D (5 bases). V was clipped by 4 bases and J by 6 bases, with 21 bases between them. This CDR3 has 17 residues. Germline assignment: CDR1 SEHNR and CDR2 FQNEAQ (reference sequence).

This clone was seen once. Here the CDR3 DNA reads TGTGCCAGCAGCTTTGGACAGGGGCCCTATGGCTACACCTTC. Residues: CASSFGQGPYGYTF. The chain couples TRBV5-6 to TRBJ1-2; TRBD1 agrees at 9 bases. CDR1 is SGHDT and CDR2 is YYEEEE in the germline V gene. J lost 4 bases, V lost 2 bases, and 3 bases had no gene match. The CDR3 length is 14 residues.

This clone came up a few times. The chain employs TRBV7-9 and TRBJ1-1; D remains ambiguous. CDR1 is SEHNR and CDR2 is FQNEAQ in the germline V gene (reference sequence). This CDR3 is built from 15 residues. Trimming stripped 5 bases from V and 1 base from J, with 14 bases between. CDR3 DNA: TGTGCCAGCAGCCCCGAGGTCAGTCGGAACACTGAAGCTTTCTTT. Amino acid sequence: CASSPEVSRNTEAFF.